The rows below give T cell receptor beta chains drawn from one sample of a study of blood T cells in healthy people across ages. One entry per CDR3 protein results from TCRdb running MiXCR on the 5' RACE reads. The sample shows 750,000 to 950,000 distinct CDR3 sequences, approximately 55% of them seen only once. The sequenced sample consisted of blood. These receptors were taken from a man older than 75 in good health. Both conserved end residues are part of each CDR3. The D gene is left open where the match is weak. Not all rows give a size; the values are once, few, many and, for expanded clones, a class.

D,V,J,size,CDR3,DNA
TRBD2,TRBV14,TRBJ2-7,.,CASRTSSSYEQYF,TGTGCCAGCAGGACTAGCTCCTCCTACGAGCAGTACTTC
.,TRBV29-1,TRBJ2-5,few,CSLRWGDETQYF,TGCAGCCTACGTTGGGGGGACGAGACCCAGTACTTC
.,TRBV13,TRBJ2-2,once,CASGTAYPNTGELFF,TGTGCCAGCGGGACGGCTTATCCGAACACCGGGGAGCTGTTTTTT
TRBD2,TRBV6-1,TRBJ2-1,few,CASSLGLLASGYNEQFF,TGTGCCAGCAGTCTGGGTTTGTTGGCTAGCGGCTACAATGAGCAGTTCTTC
.,TRBV24-1,TRBJ2-5,.,CATSDSITGETQYF,TGTGCCACCAGTGATTCGATAACAGGGGAGACCCAGTACTTC
.,TRBV9,TRBJ1-2,few,CASSVSGESYGYTF,TGTGCCAGCAGCGTATCAGGGGAGAGCTATGGCTACACCTTC
TRBD1,TRBV24-1,TRBJ1-2,.,CATSAPGQGNYGYTF,TGTGCCACCAGTGCTCCGGGACAGGGCAACTATGGCTACACCTTC
.,TRBV10-3,TRBJ2-5,.,CAISESTAQETQYF,TGTGCCATCAGTGAGTCGACAGCTCAAGAGACCCAGTACTTC
.,TRBV6-5,TRBJ2-3,.,CASSYRPVASTDTQYF,TGTGCCAGCAGTTACCGCCCGGTAGCGTCCACAGATACGCAGTATTTT
.,TRBV28,TRBJ1-4,.,CASSAAATNEKLFF,TGTGCCAGCAGTGCAGCGGCAACTAATGAAAAACTGTTTTTT
.,TRBV29-1,TRBJ2-5,.,CSERGNNEQYF,TGCAGCGAAAGAGGGAACAATGAGCAGTACTTC
.,TRBV20-1,TRBJ2-3,few,CSARLTADTQYF,TGCAGTGCTAGATTAACCGCAGATACGCAGTATTTT
.,TRBV7-3,TRBJ1-1,many,CASSSGLNTEAFF,TGTGCCAGCAGCTCGGGGCTTAACACTGAAGCTTTCTTT
TRBD2,TRBV7-2,TRBJ2-5,.,CASSIHRLALQETQYF,TGTGCCAGCAGCATTCACCGACTAGCGCTCCAAGAGACCCAGTACTTC
.,TRBV18,TRBJ2-6,.,CASSRKSSGANVLTF,TGTGCCAGCTCTCGAAAGAGCTCTGGGGCCAACGTCCTGACTTTC
TRBD1,TRBV20-1,TRBJ1-2,few,CSARDRPGQSGYGYTF,TGCAGTGCTAGAGATCGCCCGGGACAGTCGGGCTATGGCTACACCTTC
TRBD1,TRBV2,TRBJ2-5,.,CASRPDRDQETQYF,TGCGCCAGCCGACCGGACAGGGACCAAGAGACCCAGTACTTC
.,TRBV3-1,TRBJ1-1,few,CASSRRGGTTEAFF,TGTGCCAGCAGCAGAAGGGGCGGAACGACTGAAGCTTTCTTT
.,TRBV9,TRBJ2-3,.,CASSAVPGYAYF,TGTGCCAGCAGCGCCGTGCCCGGATACGCGTATTTT
.,TRBV7-2,TRBJ2-1,.,CASSKGGYYNEQFF,TGTGCCAGCTCTAAGGGGGGGTACTACAATGAGCAGTTCTTC
.,TRBV9,TRBJ2-5,.,CASSVADSSLGETQYF,TGTGCCAGCAGCGTAGCGGACTCAAGCCTTGGAGAGACCCAGTACTTC
.,TRBV5-1,TRBJ2-7,.,CASSFLDQQYF,TGCGCCAGCAGCTTCCTCGACCAGCAGTACTTC
TRBD2,TRBV20-1,TRBJ2-1,.,CSAGGDGSYNEQFF,TGCAGTGCCGGGGGGGACGGTTCCTACAATGAGCAGTTCTTC
.,TRBV2,TRBJ1-6,once,CASSDRDPLHF,TGTGCCAGCAGTGACAGGGACCCCCTCCACTTT
TRBD2,TRBV24-1,TRBJ2-7,.,CATSAGTSGSDEQYF,TGTGCCACCAGTGCCGGGACTAGCGGGAGCGACGAGCAGTACTTC
TRBD2,TRBV9,TRBJ2-3,.,CASSGTSDTDTQYF,TGTGCCAGCAGCGGGACTAGCGACACAGATACGCAGTATTTT
TRBD2,TRBV28,TRBJ2-1,.,CAAGVPYEQFF,TGTGCAGCGGGAGTCCCCTACGAGCAGTTCTTC
.,TRBV5-1,TRBJ1-1,.,CASSLQDLDTEAFF,TGCGCCAGCAGCTTACAGGACCTGGACACTGAAGCTTTCTTT
.,TRBV24-1,TRBJ2-7,.,CATSDGRLPLRNEQYF,TGTGCCACCAGTGACGGTAGACTGCCCCTGAGAAATGAGCAGTACTTC
TRBD1,TRBV7-9,TRBJ2-5,few,CASSARDRGNEQYF,TGTGCCAGCAGCGCCCGGGACAGGGGTAATGAGCAGTACTTC
.,TRBV6-5,TRBJ2-3,.,CASSYLGGSTDMQYF,TGTGCCAGCAGTTACTTGGGCGGAAGCACAGATATGCAGTATTTT
TRBD2,TRBV20-1,TRBJ2-1,.,CSATGTSGRSNEQFF,TGCAGTGCGACCGGGACTAGCGGGAGGAGTAATGAGCAGTTCTTC
.,TRBV27,TRBJ2-7,few,CASSPPWGGSEQYF,TGTGCCAGCAGTCCCCCCTGGGGCGGTAGCGAGCAGTACTTC
.,TRBV12-3/TRBV12-4,TRBJ2-5,.,CASSLDVTTLQYF,TGTGCCAGCAGTTTAGATGTCACGACGTTACAGTACTTC
.,TRBV29-1,TRBJ2-4,.,CSVRGNIQYF,TGCAGCGTTAGGGGAAACATTCAGTACTTC
.,TRBV2,TRBJ2-4,.,CASSPRVTLAKNIQYF,TGTGCCAGCAGTCCCCGGGTGACCCTAGCCAAAAACATTCAGTACTTC
TRBD1,TRBV10-3,TRBJ2-1,.,CAISGGTVNEQFF,TGTGCCATCAGTGGGGGGACAGTCAATGAGCAGTTCTTC
.,TRBV12-3/TRBV12-4,TRBJ2-3,.,CASSMIGVTDTQYF,TGTGCCAGCAGTATGATCGGGGTTACAGACACGCAGTATTTT
.,TRBV3-1,TRBJ2-4,.,CASSQVLAKNIQYF,TGTGCCAGCAGCCAAGTGTTAGCCAAAAACATTCAGTACTTC
.,TRBV29-1,TRBJ2-7,.,CSVSSGYEQYF,TGCAGCGTATCCAGTGGCTACGAGCAGTACTTC
.,TRBV7-9,TRBJ2-3,.,CASSLKPDGTDTQYF,TGTGCCAGCAGCTTAAAGCCTGACGGAACAGATACGCAGTATTTT